This T cell receptor beta chain was captured in a study of T cells in Graves' hyperthyroidism and ophthalmopathy. Turning to the study itself: Sampling of peripheral blood happened at initial diagnosis, prior to any treatment.

Amplified TCR beta CDR3 regions came from RNA transcripts. First-round RT-PCR targeting the TCR CDR3 was performed with the HTBI primer set. TCRdb used MiXCR to reprocess the multiplex PCR reads, holding one entry per CDR3 protein. The top ten hold about 29% of the sample, which has 200,000 to 250,000 distinct CDR3 sequences, about 17% seen once. This clonotype was seen more than once but under ten times. What it binds is not known. The CDR3 covers 12 residues. CDR1 is MDHEN, CDR2 SYDVKM, per germline. Uncontrolled infection, other autoimmune disease, pregnancy or lactation barred patients from enrollment. Extraction of PBMCs used 8.5 to 10 ml of fresh peripheral blood. General observations from the study: Clonotypes that were expanded in thyroid above 0.001 mostly appeared in blood too.

The V and J genes are TRBV28 and TRBJ2-2; TRBD2 agrees at 11 bases. The sample taken for sequencing was blood. This sequence was found in a woman between 18 and 29 years old with Graves' ophthalmopathy. The CDR3 here is CAGTSGGGELFF. The CDR3 coding sequence is TGTGCAGGGACTAGCGGCGGGGGGGAGCTGTTTTTT.